This T cell receptor (beta chain) was captured in a study of blood T cell repertoires in COVID-19. The wider study: Researchers got acute and convalescent COVID-19 samples from the United States, Italy and Spain. The cDNA or gDNA used as material had been derived from T cells, B-cell-depleted T cells, or PBMCs.

Seattle researchers signed up patients amid active infection and tracked them longitudinally. In the authors' methods: Scientists estimated how many nucleated cells there were by amplifying reference gene primers. Sequencing used immunoSEQ multiplex PCR; TCRdb keeps in-frame clones, though not all of them. The D gene and trimming were derived from the DNA, and the V and J assignments and clone size from that table. The sample includes 250,000 to 350,000 clones, approximately 84% seen only once; the top ten take over 1.3%. V was clipped by 4 bases and J by 5 bases, with 11 bases between them. CDR1 is KGHDR and CDR2 is SFDVKD in the germline V gene. The CDR3 is 14 residues long.

V usage is TRBV24-1 and J usage is TRBJ1-5; TRBD1 might be the D (6 bases). This receptor was obtained from a human donor with COVID-19, enrolled during active disease. The donor label of this sample is uncertain. The source material was peripheral blood. The CDR3 DNA reads as TGTGCCACCAGTGACCCGGACAGTTATCAGCCCCAGCATTTT. It specifies CATSDPDSYQPQHF.